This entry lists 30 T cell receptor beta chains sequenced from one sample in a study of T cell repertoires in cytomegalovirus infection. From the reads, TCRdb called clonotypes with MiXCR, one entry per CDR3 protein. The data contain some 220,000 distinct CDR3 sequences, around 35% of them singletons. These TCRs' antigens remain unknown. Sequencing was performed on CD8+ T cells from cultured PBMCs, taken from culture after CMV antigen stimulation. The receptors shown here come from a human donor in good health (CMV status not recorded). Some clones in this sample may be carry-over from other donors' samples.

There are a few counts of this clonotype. Here the CDR3 reads CASSLRREIYEQYF. The CDR3 nucleotides read TGTGCCAGCAGCTTACGGCGGGAGATCTACGAGCAGTACTTC. The rearrangement joins TRBV7-3 to TRBJ2-7; 7 bases map to TRBD2. The trim removed 2 bases at V and 3 bases at J, leaving 4 bases unmatched. Looked up from germline, CDR1 is SGHTA and CDR2 is FQGTGA. CDR3 length: 14 amino acids.

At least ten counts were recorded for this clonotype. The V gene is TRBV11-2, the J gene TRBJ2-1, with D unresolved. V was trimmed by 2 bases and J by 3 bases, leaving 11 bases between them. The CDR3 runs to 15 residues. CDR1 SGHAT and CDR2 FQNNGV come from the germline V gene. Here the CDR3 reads CASSLSLGFYNEQFF. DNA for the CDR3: TGTGCCAGCAGCTTAAGTCTAGGGTTCTACAATGAGCAGTTCTTC.

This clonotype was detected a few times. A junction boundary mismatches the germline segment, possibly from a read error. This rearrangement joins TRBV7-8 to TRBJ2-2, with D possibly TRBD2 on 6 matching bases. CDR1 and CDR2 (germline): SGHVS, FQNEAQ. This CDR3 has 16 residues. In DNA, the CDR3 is TGTGCAAGCAGCCCTCGGTCGGGAGCAAAAACCGGGGAGCTGTTTTTT. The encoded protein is CASSPRSGAKTGELFF.

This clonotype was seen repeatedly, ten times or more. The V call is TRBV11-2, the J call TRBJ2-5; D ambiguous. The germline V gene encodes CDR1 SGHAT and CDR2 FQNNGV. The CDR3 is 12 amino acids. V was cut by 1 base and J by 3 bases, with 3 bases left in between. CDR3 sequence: CASSLAKETQYF. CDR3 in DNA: TGTGCCAGCAGCTTAGCGAAAGAGACCCAGTACTTC.

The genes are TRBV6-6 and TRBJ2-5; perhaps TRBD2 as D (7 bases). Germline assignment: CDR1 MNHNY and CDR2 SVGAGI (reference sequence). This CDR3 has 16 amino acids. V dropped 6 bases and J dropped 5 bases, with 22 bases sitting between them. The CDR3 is CASSPLVGGPEETQYF. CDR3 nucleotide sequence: TGTGCCAGCAGCCCGCTAGTGGGGGGGCCGGAGGAGACCCAGTACTTC.

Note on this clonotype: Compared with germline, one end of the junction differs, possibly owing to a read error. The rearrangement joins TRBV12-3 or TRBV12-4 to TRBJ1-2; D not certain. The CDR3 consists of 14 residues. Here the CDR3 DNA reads TGTGCCAGCCACTCGCACTACTCTAACTATGTCTACACCTTC. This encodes CASHSHYSNYVYTF.

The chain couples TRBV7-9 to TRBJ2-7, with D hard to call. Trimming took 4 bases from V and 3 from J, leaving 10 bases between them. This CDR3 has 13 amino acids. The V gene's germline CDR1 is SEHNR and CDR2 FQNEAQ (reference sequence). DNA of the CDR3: TGTGCCAGCAGCTCCTCGACTGACTACGAGCAGTACTTC. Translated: CASSSSTDYEQYF. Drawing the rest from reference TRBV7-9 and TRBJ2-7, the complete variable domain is DTGVSQNPRHKITKRGQNVTFRCDPISEHNRLYWYRQTLGQGPEFLTYFQNEAQLEKSRLLSDRFSAERPKGSFSTLEIQRTEQGDSAMYLCASSSSTDYEQYFGPGTRLTVT.

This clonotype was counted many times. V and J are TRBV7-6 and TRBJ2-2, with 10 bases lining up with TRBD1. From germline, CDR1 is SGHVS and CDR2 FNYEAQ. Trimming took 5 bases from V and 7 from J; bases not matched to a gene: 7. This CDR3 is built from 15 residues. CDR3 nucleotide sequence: TGTGCCAGCAGCCCAATCGACAGGGGGCACGGGGAGCTGTTTTTT. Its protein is CASSPIDRGHGELFF.

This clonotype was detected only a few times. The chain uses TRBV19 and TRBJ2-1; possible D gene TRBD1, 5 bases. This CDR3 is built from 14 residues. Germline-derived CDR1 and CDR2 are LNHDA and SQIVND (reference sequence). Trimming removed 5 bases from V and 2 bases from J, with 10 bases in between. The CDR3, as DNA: TGTGCCAGTAGTCGGAAGGGGACCTACAATGAGCAGTTCTTC. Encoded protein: CASSRKGTYNEQFF.

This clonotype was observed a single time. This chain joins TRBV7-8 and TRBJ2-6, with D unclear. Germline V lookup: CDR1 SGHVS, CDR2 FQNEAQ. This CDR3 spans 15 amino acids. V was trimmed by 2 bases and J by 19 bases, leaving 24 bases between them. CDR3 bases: TGTGCCAGCAGCTTACGGGTCTCTGGGGTAAACGTCCATACTTTC. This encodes CASSLRVSGVNVHTF.

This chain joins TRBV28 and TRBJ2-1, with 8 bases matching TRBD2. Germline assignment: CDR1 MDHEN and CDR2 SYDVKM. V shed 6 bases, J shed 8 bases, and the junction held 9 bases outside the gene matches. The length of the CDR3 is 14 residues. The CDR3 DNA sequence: TGTGCCAGCAGCCTCCAAGGGACTAGGTATGAGCAGTTCTTC. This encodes CASSLQGTRYEQFF.

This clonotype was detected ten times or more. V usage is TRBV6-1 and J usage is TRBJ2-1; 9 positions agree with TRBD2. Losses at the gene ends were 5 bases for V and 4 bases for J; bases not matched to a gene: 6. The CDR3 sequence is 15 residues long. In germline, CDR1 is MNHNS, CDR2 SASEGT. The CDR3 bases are TGTGCCAGCAGTACCGCGACTAGCGGTTACAATGAGCAGTTCTTC. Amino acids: CASSTATSGYNEQFF.

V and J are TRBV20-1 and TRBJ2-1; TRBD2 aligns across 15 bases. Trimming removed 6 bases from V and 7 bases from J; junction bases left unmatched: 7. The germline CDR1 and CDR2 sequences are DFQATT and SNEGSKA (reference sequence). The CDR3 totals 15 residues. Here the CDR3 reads CSALGLAGGKNEQFF. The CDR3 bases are TGCAGTGCCCTGGGACTAGCGGGAGGAAAAAATGAGCAGTTCTTC.

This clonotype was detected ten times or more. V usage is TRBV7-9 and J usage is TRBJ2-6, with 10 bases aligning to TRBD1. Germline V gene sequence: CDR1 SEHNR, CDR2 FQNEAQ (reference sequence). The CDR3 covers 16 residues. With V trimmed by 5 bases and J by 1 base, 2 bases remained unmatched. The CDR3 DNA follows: TGTGCCAGCAGCCGACAGGGGGCTTCTGGGGCCAACGTCCTGACTTTC. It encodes CASSRQGASGANVLTF.

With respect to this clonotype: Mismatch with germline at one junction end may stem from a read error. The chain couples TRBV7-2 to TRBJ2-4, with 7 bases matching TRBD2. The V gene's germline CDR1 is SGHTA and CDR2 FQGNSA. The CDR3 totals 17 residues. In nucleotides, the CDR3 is TGTGCCAGCAGCCCCGGGACTATCGGGATCAGCAAAAACATTAAGTACTTC. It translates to CASSPGTIGISKNIKYF. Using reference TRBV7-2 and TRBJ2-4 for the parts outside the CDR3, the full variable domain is GAGVSQSPSNKVTEKGKDVELRCDPISGHTALYWYRQSLGQGLEFLIYFQGNSAPDKSGLPSDRFSAERTGGSVSTLTIQRTQQEDSAVYLCASSPGTIGISKNIKYFGAGTRLSVL.

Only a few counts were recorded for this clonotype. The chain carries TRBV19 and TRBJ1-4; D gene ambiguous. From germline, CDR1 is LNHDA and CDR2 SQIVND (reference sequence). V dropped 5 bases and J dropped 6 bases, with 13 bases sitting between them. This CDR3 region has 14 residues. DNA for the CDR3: TGTGCCAGTAGTGCGACAACCAATGATGAAAAACTGTTTTTT. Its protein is CASSATTNDEKLFF.

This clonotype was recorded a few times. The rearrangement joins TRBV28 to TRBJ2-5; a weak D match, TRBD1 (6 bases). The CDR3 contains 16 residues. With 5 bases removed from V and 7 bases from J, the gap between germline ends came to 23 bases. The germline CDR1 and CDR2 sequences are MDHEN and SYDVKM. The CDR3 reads CASSPSTGAAAWTQYF. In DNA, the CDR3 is TGTGCCAGCAGTCCATCGACAGGTGCGGCCGCTTGGACCCAGTACTTC.

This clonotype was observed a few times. The CDR3 coding sequence is TGTGCCAGCAGCCCAATCAGCGGGAGTTTCGGCAATGAGCAGTTCTTC. Translating it yields CASSPISGSFGNEQFF. V gene TRBV11-2 combines with J gene TRBJ2-1; 8 nucleotides match TRBD2. The germline V gene has CDR1 SGHAT and CDR2 FQNNGV. Trimming at V came to 5 bases and at J to 6 bases, leaving 12 bases not matched to a gene. This CDR3 is built from 16 residues.

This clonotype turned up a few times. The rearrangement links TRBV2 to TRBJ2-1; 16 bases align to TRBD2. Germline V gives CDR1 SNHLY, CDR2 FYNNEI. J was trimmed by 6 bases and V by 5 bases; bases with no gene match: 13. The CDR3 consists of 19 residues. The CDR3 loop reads CASSPGGTSGGAWLNEQFF. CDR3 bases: TGTGCCAGCAGTCCAGGGGGGACTAGCGGGGGGGCCTGGCTCAATGAGCAGTTCTTC.

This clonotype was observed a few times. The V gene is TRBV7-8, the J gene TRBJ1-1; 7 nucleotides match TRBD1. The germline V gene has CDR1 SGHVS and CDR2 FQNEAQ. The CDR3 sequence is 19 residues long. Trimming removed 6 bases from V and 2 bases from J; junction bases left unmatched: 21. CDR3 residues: CASRYADGKTGVVNTEAFF. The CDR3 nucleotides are TGTGCCAGCAGATACGCGGATGGAAAAACAGGGGTAGTAAACACTGAAGCTTTCTTT.

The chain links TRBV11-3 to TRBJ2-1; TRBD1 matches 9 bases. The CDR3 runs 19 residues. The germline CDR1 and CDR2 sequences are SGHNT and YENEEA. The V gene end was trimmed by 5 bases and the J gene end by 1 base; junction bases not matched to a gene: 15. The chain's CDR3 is CASSVSPLSGTGSYNEQFF. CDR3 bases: TGTGCCAGCAGCGTTAGTCCGCTTTCCGGGACAGGGTCCTACAATGAGCAGTTCTTC.

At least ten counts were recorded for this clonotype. The CDR3 loop reads CASSLTAIAGGQGEQFF. The CDR3 region has the DNA TGTGCCAGCAGCTTAACGGCGATAGCGGGGGGGCAGGGTGAGCAGTTCTTC. This chain connects TRBV7-3 to TRBJ2-1; 11 nucleotides match TRBD2. Germline V lookup: CDR1 SGHTA, CDR2 FQGTGA. The CDR3 is made up of 17 amino acids. V was clipped by 0 bases and J by 9 bases; unmatched bases: 10.

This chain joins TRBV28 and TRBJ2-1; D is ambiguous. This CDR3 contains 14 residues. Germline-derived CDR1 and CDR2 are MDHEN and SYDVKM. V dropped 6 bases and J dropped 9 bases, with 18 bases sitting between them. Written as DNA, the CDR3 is TGTGCCAGCAGCCTTGGCCCAGTCCTCGGTGAGCAGTTCTTC. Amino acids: CASSLGPVLGEQFF. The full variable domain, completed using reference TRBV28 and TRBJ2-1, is DVKVTQSSRYLVKRTGEKVFLECVQDMDHENMFWYRQDPGLGLRLIYFSYDVKMKEKGDIPEGYSVSREKKERFSLILESASTNQTSMYLCASSLGPVLGEQFFGPGTRLTVL.

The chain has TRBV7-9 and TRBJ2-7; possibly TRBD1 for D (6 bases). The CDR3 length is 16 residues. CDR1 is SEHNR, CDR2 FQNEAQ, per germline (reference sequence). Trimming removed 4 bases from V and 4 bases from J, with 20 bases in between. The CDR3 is CASSSTNRVTRYEQYF. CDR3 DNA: TGTGCCAGCAGCTCGACGAACAGGGTGACTCGGTACGAGCAGTACTTC.

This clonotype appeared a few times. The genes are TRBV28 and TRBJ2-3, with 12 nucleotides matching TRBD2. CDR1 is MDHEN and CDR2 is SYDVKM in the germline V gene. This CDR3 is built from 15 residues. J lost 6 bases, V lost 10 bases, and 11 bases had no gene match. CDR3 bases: TGTGCCACCAGACTAGCGGGAGACCCCCGGGATACGCAGTATTTT. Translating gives CATRLAGDPRDTQYF. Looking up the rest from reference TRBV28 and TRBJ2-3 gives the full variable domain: DVKVTQSSRYLVKRTGEKVFLECVQDMDHENMFWYRQDPGLGLRLIYFSYDVKMKEKGDIPEGYSVSREKKERFSLILESASTNQTSMYLCATRLAGDPRDTQYFGPGTRLTVL.

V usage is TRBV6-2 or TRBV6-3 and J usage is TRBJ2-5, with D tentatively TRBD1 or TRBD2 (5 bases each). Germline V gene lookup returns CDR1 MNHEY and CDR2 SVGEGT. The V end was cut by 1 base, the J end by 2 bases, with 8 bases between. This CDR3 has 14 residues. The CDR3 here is CASSYLGPQETQYF. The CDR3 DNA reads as TGTGCCAGCAGTTACTTGGGACCGCAAGAGACCCAGTACTTC.

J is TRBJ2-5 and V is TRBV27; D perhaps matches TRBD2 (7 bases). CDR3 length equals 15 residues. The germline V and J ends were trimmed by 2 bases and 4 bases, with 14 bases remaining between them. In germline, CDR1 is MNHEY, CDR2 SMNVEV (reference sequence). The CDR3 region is CASSLRGGRGETQYF. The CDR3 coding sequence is TGTGCCAGCAGTTTAAGGGGGGGGCGCGGAGAGACCCAGTACTTC.

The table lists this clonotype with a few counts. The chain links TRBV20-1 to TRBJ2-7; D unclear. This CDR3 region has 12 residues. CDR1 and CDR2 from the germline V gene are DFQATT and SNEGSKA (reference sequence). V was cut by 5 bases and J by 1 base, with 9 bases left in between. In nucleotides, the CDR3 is TGCAGTGCTCTCGGAGATTCCTACGAGCAGTACTTC. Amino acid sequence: CSALGDSYEQYF.

The CDR3 region has the DNA TGTGCCAGCAGCGAACCTTCCCCCGGGACTAGCGGGAGGGCCGTCCATGAGCAGTTCTTC. It translates to CASSEPSPGTSGRAVHEQFF. The chain joins TRBV6-4 to TRBJ2-1, with 16 bases fitting TRBD2. From germline, CDR1 is MRHNA and CDR2 SNTAGT. The V and J ends lost 6 bases and 8 bases, in that order; junction bases with no gene match: 19. The CDR3 extends over 20 amino acids.

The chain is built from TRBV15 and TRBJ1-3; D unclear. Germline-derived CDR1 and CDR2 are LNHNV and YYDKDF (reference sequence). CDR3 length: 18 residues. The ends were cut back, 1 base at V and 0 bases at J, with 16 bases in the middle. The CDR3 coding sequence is TGTGCCACCAGCAGAGCTCCCGTAACCGCAGTCTCTGGAAACACCATATATTTT. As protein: CATSRAPVTAVSGNTIYF.